The rows below give T cell receptor beta chains drawn from one sample of a study of blood T cell repertoires in COVID-19. The method was immunoSEQ multiplex PCR; TCRdb's version includes in-frame clones alone and lacks a portion of them. Counted here are some 290,000 clones, roughly 86% occurring once; the ten biggest clones make up about 3.5%. The sequenced sample was peripheral blood. The receptor source for this set is a man aged 18 to 35 with active or convalescent COVID-19. Each CDR3 is given with its conserved first and last residue. A D gene is named only where the DNA matches it firmly. The size entry is marked missing in some rows and otherwise reads once, few, many or a size class.

clone size: .
V gene: TRBV28
D gene: TRBD1
J gene: TRBJ1-1
CDR3 protein: CASSTLDRAETEAFF
CDR3 DNA: TGTGCCAGCAGTACGCTCGACAGGGCTGAAACGGAAGCTTTCTTT

clone size: .
V gene: TRBV4-1
D gene: .
J gene: TRBJ2-3
CDR3 protein: CASSQRDTGTTVSDTQYF
CDR3 DNA: TGCGCCAGCAGCCAAAGGGATACCGGGACAACGGTCTCAGATACGCAGTATTTT

clone size: .
V gene: TRBV2
D gene: TRBD1
J gene: TRBJ1-1
CDR3 protein: CASRDPGQGSRSEAFF
CDR3 DNA: TGTGCCAGCAGGGATCCGGGACAGGGGTCTCGTTCTGAAGCTTTCTTT

clone size: .
V gene: TRBV5-1
D gene: .
J gene: TRBJ1-2
CDR3 protein: CASSLNSGLRLEGYTF
CDR3 DNA: TGCGCCAGCAGCTTAAATTCAGGGTTAAGGTTAGAAGGCTACACCTTC

clone size: .
V gene: TRBV2
D gene: .
J gene: TRBJ1-5
CDR3 protein: CASSAGVYSNQPQHF
CDR3 DNA: TGTGCCAGCAGTGCCGGGGTCTATAGCAATCAGCCCCAGCATTTT

clone size: .
V gene: TRBV28
D gene: .
J gene: TRBJ2-7
CDR3 protein: CASTQTGTSYEQYF
CDR3 DNA: TGTGCCAGCACCCAAACCGGGACATCATACGAGCAGTACTTC

clone size: .
V gene: TRBV20-1
D gene: TRBD2
J gene: TRBJ2-1
CDR3 protein: CSARSGDEQFF
CDR3 DNA: TGCAGTGCGAGAAGCGGGGATGAGCAGTTCTTC

clone size: .
V gene: TRBV7-8
D gene: .
J gene: TRBJ2-1
CDR3 protein: CASSQPGPLQFF
CDR3 DNA: TGTGCCAGCAGCCAGCCGGGTCCACTTCAGTTCTTC

clone size: .
V gene: TRBV19
D gene: TRBD2
J gene: TRBJ2-2
CDR3 protein: CASSIGLAGGLRTGELFF
CDR3 DNA: TGTGCCAGTAGTATAGGACTAGCGGGAGGCCTTCGCACCGGGGAGCTGTTTTTT

clone size: .
V gene: TRBV4-3
D gene: .
J gene: TRBJ2-1
CDR3 protein: CASSQGSGLYQEGYNEQFF
CDR3 DNA: TGCGCCAGCAGCCAGGGGAGCGGCCTATATCAGGAAGGCTACAATGAGCAGTTCTTC

clone size: .
V gene: TRBV11-1
D gene: .
J gene: TRBJ1-1
CDR3 protein: CASSLVLSVNTEAFF
CDR3 DNA: TGTGCCAGCAGCTTAGTCCTTTCCGTGAACACTGAAGCTTTCTTT

clone size: .
V gene: TRBV7-9
D gene: .
J gene: TRBJ2-7
CDR3 protein: CASSLTGRAYEQYF
CDR3 DNA: TGTGCCAGCAGCTTAACAGGGAGGGCCTACGAGCAGTACTTC

clone size: .
V gene: TRBV28
D gene: .
J gene: TRBJ1-1
CDR3 protein: CASSLPGLTEAFF
CDR3 DNA: TGTGCCAGCAGTTTACCCGGACTAACTGAAGCTTTCTTT

clone size: .
V gene: TRBV7-9
D gene: .
J gene: TRBJ2-7
CDR3 protein: CASSAAGLEQYF
CDR3 DNA: TGTGCCAGCAGCGCCGCTGGGCTCGAGCAGTACTTC

clone size: .
V gene: TRBV5-1
D gene: TRBD1
J gene: TRBJ1-5
CDR3 protein: CASSLGTGGGQPQHF
CDR3 DNA: TGCGCCAGCAGCTTGGGGACAGGGGGTGGTCAGCCCCAGCATTTT

clone size: .
V gene: TRBV19
D gene: TRBD2
J gene: TRBJ2-3
CDR3 protein: CASSTIALTSGGTDTQYF
CDR3 DNA: TGTGCCAGTAGTACGATCGCGCTTACTAGCGGGGGAACAGATACGCAGTATTTT

clone size: .
V gene: TRBV6-5
D gene: .
J gene: TRBJ1-4
CDR3 protein: CASSSRLLSGEKLFF
CDR3 DNA: TGTGCCAGCAGTTCTCGACTCCTTTCGGGTGAAAAACTGTTTTTT

clone size: .
V gene: TRBV5-4
D gene: .
J gene: TRBJ2-5
CDR3 protein: CASSFGQQETQYF
CDR3 DNA: TGTGCCAGCAGCTTCGGACAGCAAGAGACCCAGTACTTC

clone size: once
V gene: TRBV21-1
D gene: .
J gene: TRBJ1-2
CDR3 protein: CASSKVACRVRGYTF
CDR3 DNA: TGTGCCAGCAGCAAAGTCGCCTGCCGGGTTCGGGGCTACACCTTC

clone size: .
V gene: TRBV19
D gene: .
J gene: TRBJ1-3
CDR3 protein: CASSIAGIDTIYF
CDR3 DNA: TGTGCCAGTAGTATAGCCGGGATTGACACCATATATTTT

clone size: .
V gene: TRBV3-1/TRBV3-2
D gene: TRBD1
J gene: TRBJ2-7
CDR3 protein: CASSLDRGLYEQYF
CDR3 DNA: TGTGCCAGCAGCCTCGACAGGGGGCTGTACGAGCAGTACTTC

clone size: .
V gene: TRBV29-1
D gene: TRBD1
J gene: TRBJ2-7
CDR3 protein: CSARTGTYEQYF
CDR3 DNA: TGCAGCGCCCGGACAGGGACCTACGAGCAGTACTTC

clone size: .
V gene: TRBV9
D gene: .
J gene: TRBJ1-5
CDR3 protein: CASSGGGVNQPQHF
CDR3 DNA: TGTGCCAGCAGCGGGGGGGGCGTCAATCAGCCCCAGCATTTT

clone size: .
V gene: TRBV28
D gene: TRBD1
J gene: TRBJ1-6
CDR3 protein: CASIRTGGFSPLHF
CDR3 DNA: TGTGCCAGCATACGGACAGGGGGCTTTTCACCCCTCCACTTT

clone size: .
V gene: TRBV11-2
D gene: TRBD2
J gene: TRBJ2-1
CDR3 protein: CASSPRDSWASGRISEQFF
CDR3 DNA: TGTGCCAGCAGCCCGCGAGACAGTTGGGCTAGCGGGAGAATCAGCGAGCAGTTCTTC

clone size: .
V gene: TRBV7-2
D gene: TRBD2
J gene: TRBJ2-7
CDR3 protein: CASSLASGSSYEQYF
CDR3 DNA: TGTGCCAGCAGCTTAGCTAGCGGGAGTAGCTACGAGCAGTACTTC

clone size: .
V gene: TRBV13
D gene: TRBD1
J gene: TRBJ2-7
CDR3 protein: CASSSKGQGIREQYF
CDR3 DNA: TGTGCCAGCAGCTCAAAGGGACAGGGAATACGCGAGCAGTACTTC

clone size: .
V gene: TRBV19
D gene: TRBD1
J gene: TRBJ1-2
CDR3 protein: CASRILGGQPYGYTF
CDR3 DNA: TGTGCCAGTAGAATATTAGGGGGCCAGCCCTATGGCTACACCTTC

clone size: .
V gene: TRBV9
D gene: TRBD1
J gene: TRBJ2-1
CDR3 protein: CASSVGTEPNNEQFF
CDR3 DNA: TGTGCCAGCAGCGTCGGGACAGAGCCCAACAATGAGCAGTTCTTC

clone size: .
V gene: TRBV13
D gene: TRBD2
J gene: TRBJ2-7
CDR3 protein: CASSTRGDHYEQYF
CDR3 DNA: TGTGCCAGCAGCACGCGGGGGGACCACTACGAGCAGTACTTC

clone size: once
V gene: TRBV24-1
D gene: .
J gene: TRBJ2-5
CDR3 protein: CATSDGQGYQETQYF
CDR3 DNA: TGTGCCACCAGTGATGGGCAGGGGTATCAAGAGACCCAGTACTTC

clone size: .
V gene: TRBV9
D gene: TRBD1
J gene: TRBJ1-1
CDR3 protein: CASSVGGTGAEAFF
CDR3 DNA: TGTGCCAGCAGCGTAGGTGGGACAGGGGCTGAAGCTTTCTTT

clone size: .
V gene: TRBV7-9
D gene: .
J gene: TRBJ1-2
CDR3 protein: CASSPTNGALGYTF
CDR3 DNA: TGTGCCAGCAGCCCTACGAACGGTGCTCTGGGCTACACCTTC

clone size: .
V gene: TRBV5-1
D gene: TRBD1
J gene: TRBJ1-2
CDR3 protein: CASSLGGAGQDNGYTF
CDR3 DNA: TGCGCCAGCAGCTTGGGGGGGGCCGGACAGGACAATGGCTACACCTTC

clone size: .
V gene: TRBV6-5
D gene: TRBD1
J gene: TRBJ2-7
CDR3 protein: CASSSGTGLFQYF
CDR3 DNA: TGTGCCAGCAGTTCCGGGACAGGCCTTTTTCAGTACTTC

clone size: .
V gene: TRBV12-3/TRBV12-4
D gene: .
J gene: TRBJ1-2
CDR3 protein: CASSSRYGYTF
CDR3 DNA: TGTGCCAGCAGTTCGCGCTATGGCTACACCTTC

clone size: .
V gene: TRBV19
D gene: .
J gene: TRBJ2-7
CDR3 protein: CASSIRQSASHEQYF
CDR3 DNA: TGTGCCAGTAGTATCAGACAGTCGGCGTCCCACGAGCAGTACTTC

clone size: .
V gene: TRBV18
D gene: .
J gene: TRBJ2-5
CDR3 protein: CASSPIQSGVETQYF
CDR3 DNA: TGTGCCAGCTCACCAATACAGTCAGGGGTAGAGACCCAGTACTTC

clone size: .
V gene: TRBV27
D gene: .
J gene: TRBJ1-1
CDR3 protein: CASSLFAGRSRAEAFF
CDR3 DNA: TGTGCCAGCAGTTTATTTGCCGGACGCTCCAGGGCTGAAGCTTTCTTT

clone size: .
V gene: TRBV30
D gene: TRBD2
J gene: TRBJ2-1
CDR3 protein: CAWTPTGGFSVQFF
CDR3 DNA: TGTGCCTGGACTCCAACGGGGGGTTTTTCTGTGCAGTTCTTC

clone size: .
V gene: TRBV10-1
D gene: .
J gene: TRBJ1-1
CDR3 protein: CASSESNPSGAFF
CDR3 DNA: TGCGCCAGCAGTGAGTCTAATCCTTCGGGAGCTTTCTTT

clone size: .
V gene: TRBV7-3
D gene: TRBD2
J gene: TRBJ2-7
CDR3 protein: CASSLGLGEQYF
CDR3 DNA: TGTGCCAGCAGCCTAGGACTAGGCGAGCAGTACTTC

clone size: .
V gene: TRBV11-2
D gene: .
J gene: TRBJ1-6
CDR3 protein: CASSPRGSSYNSPLHF
CDR3 DNA: TGTGCCAGCAGCCCAAGGGGGAGCTCCTATAATTCACCCCTCCACTTT

clone size: .
V gene: TRBV3-1/TRBV3-2
D gene: .
J gene: TRBJ2-7
CDR3 protein: CASSHRPGASYEQYF
CDR3 DNA: TGTGCCAGCAGCCATAGGCCGGGAGCCTCCTACGAGCAGTACTTC

clone size: .
V gene: TRBV19
D gene: .
J gene: TRBJ1-2
CDR3 protein: CASTAGTHYGYTF
CDR3 DNA: TGTGCCAGTACCGCCGGGACACACTATGGCTACACCTTC

clone size: .
V gene: TRBV7-3
D gene: .
J gene: TRBJ1-2
CDR3 protein: CASSPSAGGYGYTF
CDR3 DNA: TGTGCCAGCAGCCCCTCGGCCGGAGGCTATGGCTACACCTTC

clone size: .
V gene: TRBV2
D gene: .
J gene: TRBJ1-2
CDR3 protein: CASSPSYGYTF
CDR3 DNA: TGTGCCAGCAGTCCTTCTTATGGCTACACCTTC

clone size: .
V gene: TRBV3-1/TRBV3-2
D gene: .
J gene: TRBJ2-7
CDR3 protein: CASSHLGGASSYEQYF
CDR3 DNA: TGTGCCAGCAGCCATCTAGGGGGGGCTAGCTCCTACGAGCAGTACTTC

clone size: .
V gene: TRBV6-2/TRBV6-3
D gene: .
J gene: TRBJ2-7
CDR3 protein: CASSYTGYPYEQYF
CDR3 DNA: TGTGCCAGCAGTTACACGGGATACCCCTACGAGCAGTACTTC

clone size: .
V gene: TRBV11-2
D gene: .
J gene: TRBJ1-3
CDR3 protein: CASSLVALQEGGNTIYF
CDR3 DNA: TGTGCCAGCAGCTTAGTGGCCCTGCAGGAGGGTGGAAACACCATATATTTT

clone size: .
V gene: TRBV18
D gene: TRBD1
J gene: TRBJ1-2
CDR3 protein: CASSPPKDRRDGYTF
CDR3 DNA: TGTGCCAGCTCACCACCAAAGGACAGGAGGGATGGCTACACCTTC

clone size: .
V gene: TRBV10-3
D gene: .
J gene: TRBJ2-7
CDR3 protein: CAISEPGGEDEQYF
CDR3 DNA: TGTGCCATCAGTGAGCCCGGGGGAGAGGACGAGCAGTACTTC

clone size: .
V gene: TRBV10-3
D gene: TRBD1
J gene: TRBJ2-1
CDR3 protein: CAISVGGQGINEQFF
CDR3 DNA: TGTGCCATCAGTGTTGGGGGACAGGGGATCAATGAGCAGTTCTTC

clone size: .
V gene: TRBV7-9
D gene: TRBD2
J gene: TRBJ2-3
CDR3 protein: CASSRTSGGEIAQYF
CDR3 DNA: TGTGCCAGCAGCCGTACTAGCGGCGGGGAAATCGCGCAGTATTTT

clone size: .
V gene: TRBV15
D gene: .
J gene: TRBJ1-5
CDR3 protein: CATSRMGGNQPQHF
CDR3 DNA: TGTGCCACCAGCAGAATGGGGGGAAATCAGCCCCAGCATTTT

clone size: .
V gene: TRBV19
D gene: TRBD1
J gene: TRBJ1-5
CDR3 protein: CASSITGTGDQPQHF
CDR3 DNA: TGTGCCAGTAGTATAACCGGGACAGGGGATCAGCCCCAGCATTTT

clone size: .
V gene: TRBV19
D gene: .
J gene: TRBJ1-4
CDR3 protein: CASTRSGALYSNEKLFF
CDR3 DNA: TGTGCCAGTACCCGCTCAGGGGCCCTTTATTCTAATGAAAAACTGTTTTTT